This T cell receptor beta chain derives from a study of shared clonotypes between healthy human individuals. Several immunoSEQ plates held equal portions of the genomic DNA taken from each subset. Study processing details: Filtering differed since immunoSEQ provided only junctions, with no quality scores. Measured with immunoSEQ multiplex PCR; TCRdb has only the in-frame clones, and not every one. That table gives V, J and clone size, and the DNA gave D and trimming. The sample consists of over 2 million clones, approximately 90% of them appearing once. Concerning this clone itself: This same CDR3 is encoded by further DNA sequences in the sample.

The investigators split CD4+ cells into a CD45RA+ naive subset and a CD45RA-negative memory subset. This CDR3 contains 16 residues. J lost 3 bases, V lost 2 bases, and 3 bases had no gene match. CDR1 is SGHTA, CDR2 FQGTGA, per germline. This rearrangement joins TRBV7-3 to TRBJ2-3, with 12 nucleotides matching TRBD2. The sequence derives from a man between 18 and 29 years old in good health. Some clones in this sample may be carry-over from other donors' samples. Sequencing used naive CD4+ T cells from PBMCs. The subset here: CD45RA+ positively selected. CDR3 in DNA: TGTGCCAGCAGCTTACGACTAGCGGGAGTAACAGATACGCAGTATTTT. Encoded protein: CASSLRLAGVTDTQYF.